This T cell receptor (beta chain) emerged from a study of blood T cell repertoires in COVID-19. On the study more broadly: COVID-19 samples from acute and convalescent phases originated in the United States, Italy and Spain. In each case, the material was cDNA or gDNA derived from T cells, B-cell-depleted T cells, or PBMCs.

Between the trimmed V and J ends, which lost 5 bases and 0 bases, there was a span of 17 bases. This CDR3 is built from 17 residues. CDR1 MNHNY and CDR2 SVGAGI come from the germline V gene (reference sequence). Under the authors' procedure: For nucleated cells, counts were estimated from reference gene primer amplification. TCRdb keeps only in-frame clones here, not all; method: immunoSEQ multiplex PCR. V and J calls and clone size come straight from that table; D and trimming were deduced from the DNA. Of under 200,000 clones listed, about 88% are singletons. Sequenced sample: peripheral blood. The V call is TRBV6-6, the J call TRBJ1-3; TRBD1 is a possible D gene (5 bases). This sequence was found in a man younger than 35 with active or convalescent COVID-19. The CDR3: CASSPSRDGSSGNTIYF. CDR3 nucleotide sequence: TGTGCCAGCAGTCCCAGCCGGGACGGGAGCTCTGGAAACACCATATATTTT.